The 27 T cell receptor beta chains below come from one sample, sequenced in a study of PD-1 blockade in classical Hodgkin lymphoma. Sequencing was performed with immunoSEQ multiplex PCR; in TCRdb, only in-frame clones are kept and a portion is missing. The sample has some 150,000 clones, under 85% seen once; the top ten hold over 7.5%. All patients relapsed after autologous stem cell transplantation, and brentuximab vedotin exposure varied. This specimen consisted of peripheral blood mononuclear cells (PBMCs), obtained before the second cycle of nivolumab. These receptors were collected from a human donor with classical Hodgkin lymphoma.

This clone occurred once. This chain links TRBV15 with TRBJ1-4, with 7 nucleotides matching TRBD1. V trimming: 4 bases; J trimming: 6 bases; junction bases outside the gene matches: 5. The CDR3 totals 14 residues. Germline CDR1 and CDR2: LNHNV and YYDKDF (reference sequence). The chain's CDR3 is CATSKTGFHEKLFF. The CDR3 DNA is TGTGCCACCAGCAAGACAGGGTTTCATGAAAAACTGTTTTTT.

This rearrangement joins TRBV2 to TRBJ1-1; D remains unclear. Germline V lookup: CDR1 SNHLY, CDR2 FYNNEI. Trimming left V 4 bases short and J 0 bases short, with 9 bases between. This CDR3 is 14 amino acids long. CDR3 sequence (DNA): TGTGCCAGCAGTGTCCAGGCTGTGAACACTGAAGCTTTCTTT. This gives the protein CASSVQAVNTEAFF.

The chain recombines TRBV5-6 with TRBJ2-7, with D unresolved. This CDR3 comprises 14 residues. V gave up 2 bases and J gave up 2 bases, with 11 bases separating them. Germline assignment: CDR1 SGHDT and CDR2 YYEEEE. The CDR3 sequence is CASSLGWGTYEQYF. Written as DNA, the CDR3 is TGTGCCAGCAGCTTAGGATGGGGAACCTACGAGCAGTACTTC.

The chain uses TRBV6-6 and TRBJ1-2; D gene uncertain. The CDR3 runs to 15 residues. V was shortened by 2 bases and J by 2 bases, with 12 bases between the two germline ends. From germline, CDR1 is MNHNY and CDR2 SVGAGI (reference sequence). DNA for the CDR3: TGTGCCAGCAGTTACCCCCGACAACCCAACTATGGCTACACCTTC. Its translation: CASSYPRQPNYGYTF.

Many counts were recorded for this clone. This chain connects TRBV7-9 to TRBJ2-5; no definite D call. The CDR3 extends over 14 amino acids. Germline V gene lookup returns CDR1 SEHNR and CDR2 FQNEAQ (reference sequence). V lost 1 base, J lost 0 bases, and 6 bases lay in between. CDR3 loop: CASSLDLNQETQYF. The DNA of the CDR3 is TGTGCCAGCAGCTTAGACTTGAACCAAGAGACCCAGTACTTC. Drawing the rest from reference TRBV7-9 and TRBJ2-5, the complete variable domain is DTGVSQNPRHKITKRGQNVTFRCDPISEHNRLYWYRQTLGQGPEFLTYFQNEAQLEKSRLLSDRFSAERPKGSFSTLEIQRTEQGDSAMYLCASSLDLNQETQYFGPGTRLLVL.

This chain joins TRBV6-5 and TRBJ1-5; perhaps TRBD1 as D (6 bases). With 7 bases removed from V and 7 bases from J, the gap between germline ends came to 17 bases. CDR3 length: 14 amino acids. From germline, CDR1 is MNHEY and CDR2 SVGAGI. CDR3 loop: CASNSVRGVQPQHF. In DNA, the CDR3 is TGTGCCAGCAATTCCGTCAGGGGTGTACAGCCCCAGCATTTT.

This clone was observed once. The chain joins TRBV7-3 to TRBJ1-2; 9 bases match TRBD1. Germline V CDR1 and CDR2: SGHTA, FQGTGA. The CDR3 sequence is 13 residues long. Germline trimming cut 4 bases from V and 6 bases from J; bases unmatched to any gene: 3. CDR3 bases: TGTGCCAGCAGCTCTCGGACAGGGGATGGCTACACCTTC. This codes for CASSSRTGDGYTF.

This sequence joins TRBV7-8 and TRBJ1-4, with D unresolved. This CDR3 comprises 14 residues. V gave up 5 bases and J gave up 5 bases, with 12 bases separating them. Germline CDR1 and CDR2: SGHVS and FQNEAQ. CDR3 in amino acids: CASSRWVRNEKLFF. The CDR3 bases are TGTGCCAGCAGCCGCTGGGTAAGGAATGAAAAACTGTTTTTT.

This chain joins TRBV29-1 and TRBJ2-1; D not resolved. There are 14 residues in the CDR3. CDR1 SQVTM and CDR2 ANQGSEA come from the germline V gene. Trimming removed 4 bases from V and 0 bases from J, with 10 bases in between. The CDR3 spells CSVGDPFSYNEQFF. The DNA for the CDR3 is TGCAGCGTTGGTGACCCATTCTCCTACAATGAGCAGTTCTTC.

The chain links TRBV7-3 to TRBJ2-5; D tentatively reads TRBD1 or TRBD2 (5 bases each). CDR1 is SGHTA and CDR2 is FQGTGA in the germline V gene. V lost 2 bases and J lost 5, with 18 bases in between. This CDR3 is built from 16 residues. The DNA for the CDR3 is TGTGCCAGCAGCTTAGGCGTCCGGGACCATGGGGAGACCCAGTACTTC. It codes for CASSLGVRDHGETQYF.

The chain links TRBV30 to TRBJ1-3, with D unresolved. CDR3 size: 15 residues. V was trimmed by 8 bases and J by 1 base, leaving 18 bases between them. The germline gives CDR1 GTSNPN, CDR2 SVGIG (reference sequence). This chain's CDR3 is CAEKGPNLSGNTIYF. DNA for the CDR3: TGTGCCGAGAAGGGCCCTAATCTTTCTGGAAACACCATATATTTT.

The rearrangement joins TRBV9 to TRBJ2-3, with 10 nucleotides matching TRBD2. The length of the CDR3 is 15 residues. Per the germline V gene, CDR1 is SGDLS and CDR2 is YYNGEE. V shed 2 bases and J 4 bases; nucleotides not matched to a gene: 4. This CDR3 is CASSVRLAGADTQYF. CDR3 sequence (DNA): TGTGCCAGCAGCGTCCGGCTAGCGGGGGCAGATACGCAGTATTTT.

The chain couples TRBV27 to TRBJ2-2; D unclear. The V and J ends lost 5 bases and 4 bases respectively, with 8 bases between them. This CDR3 comprises 13 residues. From germline, CDR1 is MNHEY and CDR2 SMNVEV (reference sequence). This CDR3 is CASSPHVTGELFF. The CDR3 DNA reads as TGTGCCAGCAGTCCCCACGTCACCGGGGAGCTGTTTTTT.

The rearrangement links TRBV7-9 to TRBJ2-2, with 11 bases that match TRBD2. Looked up from germline, CDR1 is SEHNR and CDR2 is FQNEAQ (reference sequence). This CDR3 is 17 amino acids long. The V and J ends lost 3 bases and 0 bases, in that order; junction bases with no gene match: 3. CDR3 in DNA: TGTGCCAGCAGCTTTACTAGCGGGGGTCCGAACACCGGGGAGCTGTTTTTT. Translated: CASSFTSGGPNTGELFF.

This clone has just a few counts. The chain combines TRBV28 with TRBJ1-5; D possibly corresponds to TRBD1 (6 bases). Trimming stripped 3 bases from V and 0 bases from J, with 9 bases between. Germline CDR1 MDHEN, CDR2 SYDVKM. CDR3 size: 15 residues. DNA of the CDR3: TGTGCCAGCAGTTTCAGGGGATATAGCAATCAGCCCCAGCATTTT. Its protein is CASSFRGYSNQPQHF.

The chain links TRBV6-6 to TRBJ1-2, with TRBD1 identical over 9 bases. Looked up from germline, CDR1 is MNHNY and CDR2 is SVGAGI (reference sequence). V dropped 11 bases and J dropped 8; count of bases not matched to a gene: 12. The CDR3 covers 13 residues. The CDR3 bases are TGTGCCTCCCACTGGGACAGGGATTACGGCTACACCTTC. Protein product: CASHWDRDYGYTF.

V usage is TRBV27 and J usage is TRBJ2-7, with a tentative D call TRBD1 (6 bases). In germline, CDR1 is MNHEY, CDR2 SMNVEV (reference sequence). CDR3 length equals 15 residues. Between the trimmed V and J ends, which lost 0 bases and 0 bases, there was a span of 9 bases. The CDR3 nucleotides read TGTGCCAGCAGTTTATCATCGACAGGCTCCTACGAGCAGTACTTC. Translating gives CASSLSSTGSYEQYF.

This clone showed up just once. The chain links TRBV5-1 to TRBJ1-1; 8 nucleotides agree with TRBD1. The CDR3 totals 14 residues. Trimming at V came to 3 bases and at J to 1 base, leaving 2 bases not matched to a gene. The germline gives CDR1 SGHRS, CDR2 YFSETQ. For the CDR3, the DNA is TGCGCCAGCAGCTCCGGGACAGGGAACACTGAAGCTTTCTTT. It specifies CASSSGTGNTEAFF.

Here the CDR3 reads CASSVDRGLLYEQYF. The CDR3 nucleotides read TGTGCCAGTAGTGTGGACAGGGGGCTCTTGTACGAGCAGTACTTC. The rearrangement links TRBV19 to TRBJ2-7, with 11 bases identical to TRBD1. Germline lookup yields CDR1 LNHDA and CDR2 SQIVND (reference sequence). The CDR3 totals 15 residues. Trimming removed 5 bases from V and 4 bases from J; junction bases left unmatched: 7.

This clone was detected only a few times. The chain couples TRBV28 to TRBJ2-5; 7 bases are a match to TRBD2. The V and J ends lost 6 bases and 5 bases, in that order; junction bases with no gene match: 12. The CDR3 spans 15 residues. Germline V gene data show CDR1 as MDHEN and CDR2 as SYDVKM. CDR3 region: CASREAAGAPETQYF. The CDR3 coding sequence is TGTGCCAGCAGGGAAGCGGCGGGAGCCCCGGAGACCCAGTACTTC.

The V and J genes are TRBV6-5 and TRBJ1-2, with D uncertain. CDR1 is MNHEY, CDR2 SVGAGI, per germline. This CDR3 has 13 amino acids. V was clipped by 0 bases and J by 7 bases, with 9 bases between them. CDR3 nucleotides: TGTGCCAGCAGTTACTCAACTGGGGTTGGCTACACCTTC. Amino acid sequence: CASSYSTGVGYTF.

The CDR3 sequence is CASSLTGGVYGYTF. The DNA of the CDR3 is TGTGCCAGCAGTTTAACAGGGGGCGTCTATGGCTACACCTTC. The chain combines TRBV6-4 with TRBJ1-2; 9 bases map to TRBD1. This CDR3 contains 14 residues. Germline V gene data show CDR1 as MRHNA and CDR2 as SNTAGT. J was trimmed by 4 bases and V by 5 bases; bases with no gene match: 5.

The chain carries TRBV7-3 and TRBJ2-3, with TRBD2 matching over 7 bases. The CDR3 has 15 amino acids. Germline trimming cut 5 bases from V and 2 bases from J; bases unmatched to any gene: 7. Germline lookup yields CDR1 SGHTA and CDR2 FQGTGA. Here the CDR3 reads CASSPQRGATDTQYF. The CDR3 nucleotides are TGTGCCAGCAGCCCCCAGCGGGGTGCCACAGATACGCAGTATTTT.

J is TRBJ1-1 and V is TRBV6-4; D is unresolved. Germline assignment: CDR1 MRHNA and CDR2 SNTAGT. Trimming stripped 2 bases from V and 2 bases from J, with 6 bases between. CDR3 length: 13 amino acids. The CDR3 reads CASSDDLNTEAFF. The CDR3 DNA is TGTGCCAGCAGTGACGATTTAAACACTGAAGCTTTCTTT.

The chain has TRBV5-8 and TRBJ2-7; D is unresolved. The CDR3 has 18 residues. Germline values: CDR1 SGHTS, CDR2 YDEGEE. Trimming took 4 bases from V and 3 from J, leaving 26 bases between them. The CDR3 region is CASSGPRERDISNYEQYF. The CDR3 DNA reads as TGTGCCAGCAGCGGGCCCCGAGAAAGAGATATCTCGAACTACGAGCAGTACTTC. Based on the CDR3 plus reference TRBV5-8 and TRBJ2-7, the full variable domain is EAGVTQSPTHLIKTRGQQATLRCSPISGHTSVYWYQQALGLGLQFLLWYDEGEERNRGNFPPRFSGRQFPNYSSELNVNALELEDSALYLCASSGPRERDISNYEQYFGPGTRLTVT.

This clone occurred a few times. The chain carries TRBV29-1 and TRBJ1-5, with 10 bases lining up with TRBD1. The germline gives CDR1 SQVTM, CDR2 ANQGSEA. V lost 4 bases to trimming and J lost 7 bases; unmatched junction nucleotides: 4. CDR3 length: 13 amino acids. CDR3 region: CSVGRDRGQPQHF. CDR3 sequence (DNA): TGCAGCGTTGGACGGGACAGGGGACAGCCCCAGCATTTT.

Regarding this clone: Different DNA sequences within this sample yield the same CDR3. The chain recombines TRBV10-3 with TRBJ1-1; D gene uncertain. CDR3 length equals 14 residues. The ends were cut back, 0 bases at V and 2 bases at J, with 7 bases in the middle. Germline V gene lookup returns CDR1 ENHRY and CDR2 SYGVKD. The CDR3 DNA follows: TGTGCCATCAGTGAGTCGAATCGAAACACTGAAGCTTTCTTT. It yields the protein CAISESNRNTEAFF.